This TCR beta chain originates from a study of cytomegalovirus exposure and HLA in healthy donors. Background on the study: T cells numbering about 200 million yielded approximately 100 million unique TCR beta sequences in an earlier analysis.

The germline CDR1 and CDR2 sequences are GTSNPN and SVGIG (reference sequence). This CDR3 has 17 residues. V was pared by 7 bases and J by 0 bases, with 13 bases of the junction left unmatched. PCR involved 60 Vbeta and 13 Jbeta primers. Produced via immunoSEQ multiplex PCR; TCRdb's table is partial and in-frame only. The sample yields about 250,000 clones, 65% to 85% seen once. Regarding the study as a whole: As a later analysis revealed, the rate of TCR association differed by HLA locus, with DRB1 most and HLA-C fewest. In the analysis, some V segments, TRBV6-2 and TRBV6-3 included, were excluded as indistinguishable.

Comments on this clone: What it binds is unknown.

Sequencing was done on a sample of PBMCs. The chain employs TRBV30 and TRBJ2-1, with 9 positions matching TRBD1. This clonotype was obtained from a female donor in good health and CMV-seronegative. The CDR3 nucleotides are TGTGCCTTCAACCGGGACAGGGTCCGCTTCTCCTACAATGAGCAGTTCTTC. It specifies CAFNRDRVRFSYNEQFF.